Sequencing of this T cell receptor (beta chain) was carried out in a study of CD4 T cells in relation to SARS-CoV-2 and coronaviruses. Looking at the study overall: ViraFEST: approximately ten-day antigen culture of PBMCs, then TCR beta CDR3 sequencing.

Note on this clone: The antigen is undetermined.

CD4+ T cells from unexposed donors were obtained before the COVID-19 pandemic (2011-2018). After roughly ten days of culture, CD4+ T cells were isolated. Libraries were prepared by immunoSEQ multiplex PCR; TCRdb keeps only in-frame clonotypes and omits some of them. The repertoire holds more than 25,000 clones, with roughly 72% as singletons. General study findings and limits: About 65% of donors had memory CD4+ clonotypes crossrecognizing SARS-CoV-2 and common cold coronavirus spike.

V lost 3 bases and J lost 6; bases outside the gene matches: 2. The CDR3 covers 14 residues. Looked up from germline, CDR1 is SGHTA and CDR2 is FQGNSA. V is TRBV7-2 and J is TRBJ1-6, with 7 positions matching TRBD1. The source material was CD4+ T cells from PBMCs, cultured in vitro. The clonotype originates from a human donor in good health. The CDR3 here is CASSLGQLNSPLHF. The CDR3 DNA reads TGTGCCAGCAGCTTGGGACAGCTTAATTCACCCCTCCACTTT.